What follows is one T cell receptor (beta chain) and its context. The data originate from a study of T cell changes during pregnancy in multiple sclerosis. The data were produced by immunoSEQ multiplex PCR, yet TCRdb's version contains in-frame clones alone and is incomplete. The sample lists some 73,000 clones, about 92% occurring once. This TCR was recovered from a female donor in good health, enrolled as a control in a pregnancy study. The sequencing here drew on peripheral blood, taken in the third trimester of pregnancy.

The CDR3 DNA reads TGTGCCAGCAGTGAACTTTCTGGGGCCAACGTCCTGACTTTC. It translates to CASSELSGANVLTF. This chain connects TRBV25-1 to TRBJ2-6; D not resolved. CDR3 length: 14 residues. Germline-derived CDR1 and CDR2 are MGHDK and SYGVNS. V was clipped by 2 bases and J by 1 base, with 3 bases between them. The variable domain in full, completed from reference TRBV25-1 and TRBJ2-6, reads EADIYQTPRYLVIGTGKKITLECSQTMGHDKMYWYQQDPGMELHLIHYSYGVNSTEKGDLSSESTVSRIRTEHFPLTLESARPSHTSQYLCASSELSGANVLTFGAGSRLTVL.